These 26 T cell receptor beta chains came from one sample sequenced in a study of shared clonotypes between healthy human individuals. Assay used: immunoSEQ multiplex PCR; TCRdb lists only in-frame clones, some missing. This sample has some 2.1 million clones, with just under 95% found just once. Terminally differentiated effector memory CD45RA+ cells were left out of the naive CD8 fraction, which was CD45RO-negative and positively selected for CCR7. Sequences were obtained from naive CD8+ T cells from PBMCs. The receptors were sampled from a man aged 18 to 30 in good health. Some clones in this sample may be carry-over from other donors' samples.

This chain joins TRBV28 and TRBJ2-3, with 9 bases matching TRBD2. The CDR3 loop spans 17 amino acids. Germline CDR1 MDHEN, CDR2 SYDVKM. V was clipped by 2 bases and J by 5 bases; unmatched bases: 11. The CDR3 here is CASSLKGAGGPGDTQYF. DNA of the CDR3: TGTGCCAGCAGTTTAAAGGGTGCGGGAGGGCCTGGAGATACGCAGTATTTT.

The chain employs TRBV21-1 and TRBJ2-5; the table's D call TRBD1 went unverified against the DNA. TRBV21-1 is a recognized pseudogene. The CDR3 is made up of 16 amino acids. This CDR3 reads CASSFSDRYFFETQYF. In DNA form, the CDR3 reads TGTGCCAGCAGCTTTTCGGACAGGTACTTCTTTGAGACCCAGTACTTC.

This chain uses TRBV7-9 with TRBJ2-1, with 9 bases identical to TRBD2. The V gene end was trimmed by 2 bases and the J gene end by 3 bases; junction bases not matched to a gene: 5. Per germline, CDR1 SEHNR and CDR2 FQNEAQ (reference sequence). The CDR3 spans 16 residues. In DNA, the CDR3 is TGTGCCAGCAGCTTAAGTCGGACTAGCGACTACAATGAGCAGTTCTTC. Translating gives CASSLSRTSDYNEQFF.

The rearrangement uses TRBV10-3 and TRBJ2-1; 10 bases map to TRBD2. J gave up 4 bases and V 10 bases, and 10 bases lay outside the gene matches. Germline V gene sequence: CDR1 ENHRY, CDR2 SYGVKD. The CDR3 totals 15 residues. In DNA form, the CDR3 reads TGTGCCACTACTAGCGGGACTCAACATTACAATGAGCAGTTCTTC. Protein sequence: CATTSGTQHYNEQFF.

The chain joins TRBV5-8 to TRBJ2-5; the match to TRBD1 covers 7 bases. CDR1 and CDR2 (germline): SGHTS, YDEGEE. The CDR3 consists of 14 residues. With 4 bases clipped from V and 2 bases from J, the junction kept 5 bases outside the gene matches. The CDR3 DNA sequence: TGTGCCAGCAGCACTGGGACAGCTCAAGAGACCCAGTACTTC. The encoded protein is CASSTGTAQETQYF.

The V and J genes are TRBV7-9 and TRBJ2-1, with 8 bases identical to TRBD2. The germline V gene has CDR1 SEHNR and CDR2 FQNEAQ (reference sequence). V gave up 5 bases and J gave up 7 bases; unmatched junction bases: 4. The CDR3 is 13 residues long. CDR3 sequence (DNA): TGTGCCAGCAGCGGCGGGACTAGTAATGAGCAGTTCTTC. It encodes CASSGGTSNEQFF. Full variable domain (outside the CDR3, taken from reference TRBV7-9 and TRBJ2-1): DTGVSQNPRHKITKRGQNVTFRCDPISEHNRLYWYRQTLGQGPEFLTYFQNEAQLEKSRLLSDRFSAERPKGSFSTLEIQRTEQGDSAMYLCASSGGTSNEQFFGPGTRLTVL.

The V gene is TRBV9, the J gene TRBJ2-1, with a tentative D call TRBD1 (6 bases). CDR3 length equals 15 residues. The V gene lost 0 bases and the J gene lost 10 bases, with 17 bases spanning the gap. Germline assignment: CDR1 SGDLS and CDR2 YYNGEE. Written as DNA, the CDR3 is TGTGCCAGCAGCGTAGGGGCAGGGGATTTCCGCGAGCAGTTCTTC. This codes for CASSVGAGDFREQFF.

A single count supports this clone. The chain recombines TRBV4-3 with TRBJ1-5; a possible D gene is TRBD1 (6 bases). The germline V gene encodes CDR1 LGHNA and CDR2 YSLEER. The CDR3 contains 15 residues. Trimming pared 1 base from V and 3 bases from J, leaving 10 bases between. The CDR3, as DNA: TGCGCCAGCAGCCAAGGAACAGGGCACAATCAGCCCCAGCATTTT. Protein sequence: CASSQGTGHNQPQHF.

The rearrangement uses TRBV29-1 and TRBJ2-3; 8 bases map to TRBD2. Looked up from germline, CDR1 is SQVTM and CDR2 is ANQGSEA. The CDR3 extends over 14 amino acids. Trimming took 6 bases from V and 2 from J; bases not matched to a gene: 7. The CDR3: CSVLQREITDTQYF. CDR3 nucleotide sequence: TGCAGCGTCCTGCAGCGGGAGATCACAGATACGCAGTATTTT.

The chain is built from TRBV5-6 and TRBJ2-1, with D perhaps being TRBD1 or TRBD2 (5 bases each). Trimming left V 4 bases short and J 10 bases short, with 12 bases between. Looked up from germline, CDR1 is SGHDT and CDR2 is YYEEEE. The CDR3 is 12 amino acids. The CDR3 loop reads CASSPRGPEQFF. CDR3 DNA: TGTGCCAGCAGCCCCCGGGGCCCGGAGCAGTTCTTC.

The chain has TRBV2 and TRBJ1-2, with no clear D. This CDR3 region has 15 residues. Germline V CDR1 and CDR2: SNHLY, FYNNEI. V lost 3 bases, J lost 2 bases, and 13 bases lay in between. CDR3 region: CASSEGIKPNYGYTF. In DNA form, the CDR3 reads TGTGCCAGCAGTGAGGGGATCAAGCCCAACTATGGCTACACCTTC.

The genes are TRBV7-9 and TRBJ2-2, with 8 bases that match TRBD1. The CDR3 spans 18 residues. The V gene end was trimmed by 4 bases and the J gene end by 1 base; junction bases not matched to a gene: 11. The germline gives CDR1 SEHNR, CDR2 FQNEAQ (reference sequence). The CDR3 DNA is TGTGCCAGCAGCTCGACCTCCTCGGGGACAGGGAACACCGGGGAGCTGTTTTTT. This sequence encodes CASSSTSSGTGNTGELFF.

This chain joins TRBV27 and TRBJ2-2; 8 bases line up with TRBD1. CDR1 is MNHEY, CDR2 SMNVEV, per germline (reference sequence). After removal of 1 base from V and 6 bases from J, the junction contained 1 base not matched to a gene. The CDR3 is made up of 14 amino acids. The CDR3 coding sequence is TGTGCCAGCAGTTTATACAGGGGGGCCGGGGAGCTGTTTTTT. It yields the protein CASSLYRGAGELFF.

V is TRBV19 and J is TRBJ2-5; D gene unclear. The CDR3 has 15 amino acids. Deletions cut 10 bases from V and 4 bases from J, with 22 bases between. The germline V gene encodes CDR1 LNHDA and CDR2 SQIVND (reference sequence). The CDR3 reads CATRATHRTGETQYF. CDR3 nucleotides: TGTGCCACTCGAGCCACCCATAGAACCGGAGAGACCCAGTACTTC.

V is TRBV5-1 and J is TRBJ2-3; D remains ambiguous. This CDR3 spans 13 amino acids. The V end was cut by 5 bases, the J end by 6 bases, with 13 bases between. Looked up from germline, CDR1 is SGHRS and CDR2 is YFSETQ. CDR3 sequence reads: CASRPLESDTQYF. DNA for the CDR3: TGCGCCAGCAGACCCCTGGAGTCGGATACGCAGTATTTT.

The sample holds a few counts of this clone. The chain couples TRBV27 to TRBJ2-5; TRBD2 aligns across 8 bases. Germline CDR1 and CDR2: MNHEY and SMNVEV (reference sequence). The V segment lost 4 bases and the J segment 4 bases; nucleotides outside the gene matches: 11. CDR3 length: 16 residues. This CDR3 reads CASSSRSAGVGETQYF. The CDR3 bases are TGTGCCAGCAGTTCCCGGTCAGCGGGAGTCGGAGAGACCCAGTACTTC.

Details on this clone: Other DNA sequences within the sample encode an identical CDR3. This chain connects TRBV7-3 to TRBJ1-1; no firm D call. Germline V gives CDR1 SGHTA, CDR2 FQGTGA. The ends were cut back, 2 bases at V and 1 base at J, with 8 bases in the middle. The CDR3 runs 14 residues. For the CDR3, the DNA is TGTGCCAGCAGCTTAGCAGGAGGGAACACTGAAGCTTTCTTT. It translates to CASSLAGGNTEAFF.

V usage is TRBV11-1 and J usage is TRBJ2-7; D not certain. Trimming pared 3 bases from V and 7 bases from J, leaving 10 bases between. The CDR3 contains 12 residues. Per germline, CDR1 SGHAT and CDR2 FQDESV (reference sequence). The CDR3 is CASSFPSPEQYF. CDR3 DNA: TGTGCCAGCAGCTTCCCCAGCCCGGAGCAGTACTTC. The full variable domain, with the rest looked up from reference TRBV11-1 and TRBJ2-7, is EAEVAQSPRYKITEKSQAVAFWCDPISGHATLYWYRQILGQGPELLVQFQDESVVDDSQLPKDRFSAERLKGVDSTLKIQPAELGDSAMYLCASSFPSPEQYFGPGTRLTVT.

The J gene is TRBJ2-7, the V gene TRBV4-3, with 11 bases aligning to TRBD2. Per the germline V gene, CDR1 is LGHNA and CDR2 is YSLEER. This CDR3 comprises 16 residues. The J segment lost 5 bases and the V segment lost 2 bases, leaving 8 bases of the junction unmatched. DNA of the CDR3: TGCGCCAGCAGCCAACGAGCAACTAGCGGGAGCCACGAGCAGTACTTC. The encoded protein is CASSQRATSGSHEQYF.

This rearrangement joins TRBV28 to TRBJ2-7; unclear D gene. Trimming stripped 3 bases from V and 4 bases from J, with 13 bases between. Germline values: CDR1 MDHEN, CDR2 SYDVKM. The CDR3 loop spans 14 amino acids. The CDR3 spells CASSFRSNGYEQYF. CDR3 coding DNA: TGTGCCAGCAGTTTTCGGAGTAATGGGTACGAGCAGTACTTC.

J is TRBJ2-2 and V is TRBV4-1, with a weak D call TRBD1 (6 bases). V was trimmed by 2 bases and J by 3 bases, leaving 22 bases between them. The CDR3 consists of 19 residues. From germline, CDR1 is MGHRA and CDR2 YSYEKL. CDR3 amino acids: CASSQTTSGEWGYTGELFF. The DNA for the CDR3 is TGCGCCAGCAGCCAAACAACCTCAGGGGAGTGGGGGTACACCGGGGAGCTGTTTTTT.

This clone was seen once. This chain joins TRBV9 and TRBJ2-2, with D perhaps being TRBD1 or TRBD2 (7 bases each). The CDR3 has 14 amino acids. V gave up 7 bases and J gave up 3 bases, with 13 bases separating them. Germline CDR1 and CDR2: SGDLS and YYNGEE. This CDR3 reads CASRQGGDTGELFF. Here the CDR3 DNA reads TGTGCCAGCCGACAGGGAGGGGACACCGGGGAGCTGTTTTTT.

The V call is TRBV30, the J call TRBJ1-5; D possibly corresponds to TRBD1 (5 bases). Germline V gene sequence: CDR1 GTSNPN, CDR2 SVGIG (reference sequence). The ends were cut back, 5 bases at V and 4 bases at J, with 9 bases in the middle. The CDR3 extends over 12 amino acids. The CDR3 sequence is CAWGHPNQPQHF. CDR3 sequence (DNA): TGTGCCTGGGGACACCCTAATCAGCCCCAGCATTTT.

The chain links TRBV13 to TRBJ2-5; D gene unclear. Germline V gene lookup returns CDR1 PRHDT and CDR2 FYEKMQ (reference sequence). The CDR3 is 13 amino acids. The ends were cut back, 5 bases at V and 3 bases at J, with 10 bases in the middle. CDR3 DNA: TGTGCCAGCAGCCTCCCGGGTGAAGAGACCCAGTACTTC. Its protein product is CASSLPGEETQYF.

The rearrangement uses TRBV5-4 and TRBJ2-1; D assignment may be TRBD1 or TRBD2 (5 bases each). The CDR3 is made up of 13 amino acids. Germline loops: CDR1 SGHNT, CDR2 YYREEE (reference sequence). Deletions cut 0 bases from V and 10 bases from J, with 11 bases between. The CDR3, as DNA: TGTGCCAGCAGCTTGGGACGCCGGGACGAGCAGTTCTTC. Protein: CASSLGRRDEQFF. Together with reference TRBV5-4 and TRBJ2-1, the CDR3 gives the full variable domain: ETGVTQSPTHLIKTRGQQVTLRCSSQSGHNTVSWYQQALGQGPQFIFQYYREEENGRGNFPPRFSGLQFPNYSSELNVNALELDDSALYLCASSLGRRDEQFFGPGTRLTVL.

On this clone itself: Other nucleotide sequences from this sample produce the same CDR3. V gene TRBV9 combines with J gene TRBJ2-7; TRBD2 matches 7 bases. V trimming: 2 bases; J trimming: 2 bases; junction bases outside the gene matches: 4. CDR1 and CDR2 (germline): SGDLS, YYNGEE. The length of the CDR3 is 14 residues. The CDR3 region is CASSVGGSAYEQYF. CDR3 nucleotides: TGTGCCAGCAGCGTTGGCGGGAGCGCCTACGAGCAGTACTTC.